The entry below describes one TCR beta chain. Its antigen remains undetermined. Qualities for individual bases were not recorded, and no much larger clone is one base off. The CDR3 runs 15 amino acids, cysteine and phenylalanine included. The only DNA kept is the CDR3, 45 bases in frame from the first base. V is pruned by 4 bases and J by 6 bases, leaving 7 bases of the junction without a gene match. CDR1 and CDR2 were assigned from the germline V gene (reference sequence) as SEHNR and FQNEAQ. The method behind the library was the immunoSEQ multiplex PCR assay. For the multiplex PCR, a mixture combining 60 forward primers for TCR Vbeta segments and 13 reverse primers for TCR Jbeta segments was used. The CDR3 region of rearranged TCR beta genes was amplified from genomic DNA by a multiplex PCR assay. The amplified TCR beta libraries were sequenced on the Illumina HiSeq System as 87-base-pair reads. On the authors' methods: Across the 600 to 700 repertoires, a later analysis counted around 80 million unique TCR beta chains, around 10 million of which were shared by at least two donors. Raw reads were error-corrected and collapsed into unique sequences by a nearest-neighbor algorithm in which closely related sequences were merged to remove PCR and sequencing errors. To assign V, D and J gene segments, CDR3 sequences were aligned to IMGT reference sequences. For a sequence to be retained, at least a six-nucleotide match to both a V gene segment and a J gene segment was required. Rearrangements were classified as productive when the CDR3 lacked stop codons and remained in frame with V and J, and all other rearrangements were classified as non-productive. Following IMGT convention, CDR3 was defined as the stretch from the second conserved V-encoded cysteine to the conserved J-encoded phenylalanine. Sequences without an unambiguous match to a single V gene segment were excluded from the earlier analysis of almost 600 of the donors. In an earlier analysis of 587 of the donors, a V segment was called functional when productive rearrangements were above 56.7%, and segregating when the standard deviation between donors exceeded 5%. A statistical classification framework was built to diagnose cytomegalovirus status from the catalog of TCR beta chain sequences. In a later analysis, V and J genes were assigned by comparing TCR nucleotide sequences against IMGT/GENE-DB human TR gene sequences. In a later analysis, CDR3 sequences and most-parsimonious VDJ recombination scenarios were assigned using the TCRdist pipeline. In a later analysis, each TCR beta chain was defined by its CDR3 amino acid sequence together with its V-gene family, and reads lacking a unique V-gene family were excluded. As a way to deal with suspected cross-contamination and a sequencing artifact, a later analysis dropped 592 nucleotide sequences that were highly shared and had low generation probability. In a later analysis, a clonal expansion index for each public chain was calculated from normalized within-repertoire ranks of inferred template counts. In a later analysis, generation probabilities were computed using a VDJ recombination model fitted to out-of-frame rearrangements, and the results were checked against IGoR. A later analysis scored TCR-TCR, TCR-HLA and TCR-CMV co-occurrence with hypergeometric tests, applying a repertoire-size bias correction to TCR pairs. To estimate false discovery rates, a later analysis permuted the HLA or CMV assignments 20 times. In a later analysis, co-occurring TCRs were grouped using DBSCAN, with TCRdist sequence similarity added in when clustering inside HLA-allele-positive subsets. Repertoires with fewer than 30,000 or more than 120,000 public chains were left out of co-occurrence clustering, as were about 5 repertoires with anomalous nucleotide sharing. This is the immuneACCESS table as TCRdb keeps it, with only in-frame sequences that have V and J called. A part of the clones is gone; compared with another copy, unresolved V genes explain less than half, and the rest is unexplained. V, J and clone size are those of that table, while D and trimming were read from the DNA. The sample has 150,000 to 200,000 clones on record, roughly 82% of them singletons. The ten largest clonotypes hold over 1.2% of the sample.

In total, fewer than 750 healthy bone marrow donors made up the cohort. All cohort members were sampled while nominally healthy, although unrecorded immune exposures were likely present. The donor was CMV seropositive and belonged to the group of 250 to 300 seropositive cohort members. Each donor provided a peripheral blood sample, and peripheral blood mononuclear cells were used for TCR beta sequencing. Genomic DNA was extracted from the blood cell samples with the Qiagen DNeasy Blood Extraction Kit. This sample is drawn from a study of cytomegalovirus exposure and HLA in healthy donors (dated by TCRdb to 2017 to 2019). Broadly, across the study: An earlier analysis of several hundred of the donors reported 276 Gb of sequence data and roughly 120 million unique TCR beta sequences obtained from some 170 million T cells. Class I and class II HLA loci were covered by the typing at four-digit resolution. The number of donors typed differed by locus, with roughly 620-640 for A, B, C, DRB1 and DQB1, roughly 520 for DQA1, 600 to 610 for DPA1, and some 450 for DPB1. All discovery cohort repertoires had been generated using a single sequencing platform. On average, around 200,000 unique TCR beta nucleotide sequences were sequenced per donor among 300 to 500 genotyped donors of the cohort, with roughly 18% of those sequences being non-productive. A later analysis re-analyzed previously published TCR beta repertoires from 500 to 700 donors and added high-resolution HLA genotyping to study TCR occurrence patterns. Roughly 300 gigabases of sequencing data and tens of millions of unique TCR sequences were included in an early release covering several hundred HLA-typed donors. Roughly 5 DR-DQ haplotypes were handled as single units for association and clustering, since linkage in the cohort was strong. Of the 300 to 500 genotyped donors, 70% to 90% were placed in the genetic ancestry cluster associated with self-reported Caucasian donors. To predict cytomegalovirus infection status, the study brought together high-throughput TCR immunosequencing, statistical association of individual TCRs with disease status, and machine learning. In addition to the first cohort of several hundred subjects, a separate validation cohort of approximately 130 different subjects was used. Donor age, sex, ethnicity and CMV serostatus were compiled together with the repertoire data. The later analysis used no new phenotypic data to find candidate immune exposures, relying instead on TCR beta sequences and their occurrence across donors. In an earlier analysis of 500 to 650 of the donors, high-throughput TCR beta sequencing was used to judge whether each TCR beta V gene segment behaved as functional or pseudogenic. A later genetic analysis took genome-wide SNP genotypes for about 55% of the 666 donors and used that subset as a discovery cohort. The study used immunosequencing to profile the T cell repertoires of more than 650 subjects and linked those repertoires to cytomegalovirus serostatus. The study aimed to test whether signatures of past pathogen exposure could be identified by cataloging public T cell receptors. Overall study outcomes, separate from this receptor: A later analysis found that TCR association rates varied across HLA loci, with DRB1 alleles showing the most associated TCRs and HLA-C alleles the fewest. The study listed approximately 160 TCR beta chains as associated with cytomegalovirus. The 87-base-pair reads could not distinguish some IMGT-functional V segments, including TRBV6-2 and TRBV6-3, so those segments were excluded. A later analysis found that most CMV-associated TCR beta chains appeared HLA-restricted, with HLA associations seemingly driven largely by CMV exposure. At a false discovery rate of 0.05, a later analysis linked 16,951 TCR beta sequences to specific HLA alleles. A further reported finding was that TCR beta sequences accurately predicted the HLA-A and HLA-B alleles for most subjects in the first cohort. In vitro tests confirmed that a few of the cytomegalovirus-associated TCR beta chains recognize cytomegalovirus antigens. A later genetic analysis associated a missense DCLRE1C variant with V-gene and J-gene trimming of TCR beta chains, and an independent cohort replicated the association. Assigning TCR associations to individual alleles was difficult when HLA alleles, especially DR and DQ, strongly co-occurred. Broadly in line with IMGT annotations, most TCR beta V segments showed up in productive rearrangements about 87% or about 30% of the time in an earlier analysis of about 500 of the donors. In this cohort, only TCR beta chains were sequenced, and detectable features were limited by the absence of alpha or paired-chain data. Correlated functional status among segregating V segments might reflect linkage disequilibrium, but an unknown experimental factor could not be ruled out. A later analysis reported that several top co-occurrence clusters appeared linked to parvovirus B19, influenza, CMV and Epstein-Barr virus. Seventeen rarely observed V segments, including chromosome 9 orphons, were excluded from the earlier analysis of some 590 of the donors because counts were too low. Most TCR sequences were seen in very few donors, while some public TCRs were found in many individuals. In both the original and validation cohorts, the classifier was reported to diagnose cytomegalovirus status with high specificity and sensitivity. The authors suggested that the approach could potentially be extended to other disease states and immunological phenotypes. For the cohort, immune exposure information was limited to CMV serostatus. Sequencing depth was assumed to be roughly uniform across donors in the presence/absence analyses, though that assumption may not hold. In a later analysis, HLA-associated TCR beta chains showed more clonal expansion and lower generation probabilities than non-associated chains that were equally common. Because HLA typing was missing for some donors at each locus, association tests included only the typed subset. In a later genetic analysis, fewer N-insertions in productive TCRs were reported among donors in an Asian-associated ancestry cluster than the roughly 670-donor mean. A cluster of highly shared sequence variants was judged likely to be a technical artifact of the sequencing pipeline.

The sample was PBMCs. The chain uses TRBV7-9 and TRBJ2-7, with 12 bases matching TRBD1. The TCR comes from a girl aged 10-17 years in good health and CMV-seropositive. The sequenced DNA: TGTGCCAGCAGCTCGGGACAGGGGGCTTATCTCGAGCAGTACTTC. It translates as CASSSGQGAYLEQYF.